These T cell receptor beta chains were read from a single sample in a study of OX40 agonist ivuxolimab in advanced cancers. Some clones are missing from TCRdb's copy, which holds only in-frame ones; the method was immunoSEQ multiplex PCR. This table has fewer than 20,000 clones, 73% appearing once. Specimen: CD4+ or CD8+ T cells sorted from blood, collected in a trial of the OX40 agonist ivuxolimab. The receptors shown here come from an adult with an advanced solid tumor such as melanoma, head and neck, liver or kidney cancer. Both conserved end residues are part of each CDR3. Each record gives: CDR3 protein, CDR3 DNA, J gene, V gene, D gene, clone size. D genes are given only for firm matches. Some rows have no size entry. The others give once, few or many, or a class for an expanded clone.

cdr3_aa: CASSPGLAGYTGELFF; cdr3_nt: TGTGCCAGCAGCCCGGGACTAGCGGGATACACCGGGGAGCTGTTTTTT; j_call: TRBJ2-2; v_call: TRBV9; d_call: TRBD2; clone_size: few
cdr3_aa: CASSTQTSIHTDTQYF; cdr3_nt: TGTGCCAGCAGTACACAGACAAGCATCCACACAGATACGCAGTATTTT; j_call: TRBJ2-3; v_call: TRBV27; d_call: -; clone_size: -
cdr3_aa: CASSLWLAGPTLKDEQFF; cdr3_nt: TGCGCCAGCAGCTTGTGGTTAGCGGGACCAACACTGAAAGATGAGCAGTTCTTC; j_call: TRBJ2-1; v_call: TRBV5-1; d_call: TRBD2; clone_size: -
cdr3_aa: CASTGGRTLSTYSNQPQHF; cdr3_nt: TGTGCCAGCACGGGGGGGAGGACACTAAGCACCTATAGCAATCAGCCCCAGCATTTT; j_call: TRBJ1-5; v_call: TRBV28; d_call: -; clone_size: -
cdr3_aa: CASNPWAGLNTEAFF; cdr3_nt: TGTGCCAGCAACCCTTGGGCAGGGCTGAACACTGAAGCTTTCTTT; j_call: TRBJ1-1; v_call: TRBV27; d_call: -; clone_size: once
cdr3_aa: CASSDPVSGDNEQFF; cdr3_nt: TGTGCCAGCAGTGACCCGGTTAGCGGGGACAATGAGCAGTTCTTC; j_call: TRBJ2-1; v_call: TRBV6-4; d_call: TRBD2; clone_size: few
cdr3_aa: CATSRGLMEETQYF; cdr3_nt: TGTGCCACCAGCAGAGGACTAATGGAAGAGACCCAGTACTTC; j_call: TRBJ2-5; v_call: TRBV15; d_call: -; clone_size: few
cdr3_aa: CASSLAVTGEQFF; cdr3_nt: TGTGCCAGCAGTTTAGCGGTGACCGGTGAGCAGTTCTTC; j_call: TRBJ2-1; v_call: TRBV6-6; d_call: -; clone_size: -
cdr3_aa: CSVDNEQFF; cdr3_nt: TGCAGCGTTGACAATGAGCAGTTCTTC; j_call: TRBJ2-1; v_call: TRBV29-1; d_call: -; clone_size: -
cdr3_aa: CASSIVLSYEQYF; cdr3_nt: TGTGCCAGTAGTATCGTGCTGTCCTACGAGCAGTACTTC; j_call: TRBJ2-7; v_call: TRBV19; d_call: -; clone_size: -
cdr3_aa: CASSDSSGGDDEQYF; cdr3_nt: TGTGCCAGCAGTGACTCTTCGGGGGGCGACGACGAGCAGTACTTC; j_call: TRBJ2-7; v_call: TRBV6-4; d_call: -; clone_size: -
cdr3_aa: CASSRDRDEQYF; cdr3_nt: TGTGCCAGCAGCCGGGACAGGGACGAGCAGTACTTC; j_call: TRBJ2-7; v_call: TRBV7-9; d_call: TRBD1; clone_size: few
cdr3_aa: CASSQPALAGETQYF; cdr3_nt: TGCGCCAGCAGTCAACCGGCCTTGGCGGGAGAGACCCAGTACTTC; j_call: TRBJ2-5; v_call: TRBV23-1; d_call: -; clone_size: once
cdr3_aa: CASSSRGGSYEQYF; cdr3_nt: TGTGCCAGCAGTTCCCGGGGGGGATCCTACGAGCAGTACTTC; j_call: TRBJ2-7; v_call: TRBV27; d_call: TRBD2; clone_size: -
cdr3_aa: CASSENWDTQYF; cdr3_nt: TGTGCCAGCAGTGAAAACTGGGATACGCAGTATTTT; j_call: TRBJ2-3; v_call: TRBV6-1; d_call: -; clone_size: -
cdr3_aa: CASAKPGTEANYGYTF; cdr3_nt: TGTGCCAGCGCTAAACCAGGGACGGAAGCTAACTATGGCTACACCTTC; j_call: TRBJ1-2; v_call: TRBV19; d_call: -; clone_size: -